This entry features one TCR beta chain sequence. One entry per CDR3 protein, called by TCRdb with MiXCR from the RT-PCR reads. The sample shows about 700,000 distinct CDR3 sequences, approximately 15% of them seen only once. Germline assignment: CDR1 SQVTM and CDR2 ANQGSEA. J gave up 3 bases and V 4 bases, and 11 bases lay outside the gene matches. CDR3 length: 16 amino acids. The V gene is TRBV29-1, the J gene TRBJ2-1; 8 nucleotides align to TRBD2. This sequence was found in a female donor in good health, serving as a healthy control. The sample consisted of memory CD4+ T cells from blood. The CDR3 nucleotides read TGCAGCGTTGGGGGAAGGGCGGGAGGACACTACAATGAGCAGTTCTTC. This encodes CSVGGRAGGHYNEQFF.